This T cell receptor beta chain derives from a study of cytomegalovirus exposure and HLA in healthy donors. Study conclusions and caveats: Most likely, a cluster of highly shared sequence variants arose as a sequencing artifact.

Vbeta (60) and Jbeta (13) primers were used in the PCR. Produced via immunoSEQ multiplex PCR; TCRdb's table is partial and in-frame only. The sample holds around 85,000 clones, over 60% seen once. Germline loops: CDR1 SGHNT, CDR2 YYREEE (reference sequence). This CDR3 spans 15 amino acids. Germline trimming cut 4 bases from V and 18 bases from J; bases unmatched to any gene: 19. About this clone: What it binds is not known.

This TCR was sampled from a man aged 55 to 70 in good health and CMV-seronegative. Sample: PBMCs. The chain links TRBV5-4 to TRBJ1-6; TRBD1 matches at 7 bases. CDR3 nucleotides: TGTGCCAGCAGCCCCGGACCGGACAGGCGCATCTTTCCCCACTTT. Amino acid sequence: CASSPGPDRRIFPHF.